Listed below are T cell receptor beta chains from one sample, sequenced in a study of OX40 agonist ivuxolimab in advanced cancers. Libraries were prepared by immunoSEQ multiplex PCR; TCRdb keeps only in-frame clonotypes and omits some of them. The data contain roughly 80,000 clones, 80% to 90% of them singletons. This material consisted of CD4+ or CD8+ T cells sorted from blood, taken in a trial of the OX40 agonist ivuxolimab. The receptors derive from an adult with an advanced solid tumor such as melanoma, head and neck, liver or kidney cancer. CDR3s include the opening cysteine and the closing phenylalanine or tryptophan. Fields, in order: clone size, D gene, J gene, V gene, CDR3 DNA, CDR3 protein. D genes are given only for firm matches. Not every row has a clone size; where given, it reads once, few, many or a size class.

.	.	TRBJ2-7	TRBV5-1	TGCGCCAGCAGCTTGGATCCCACAGGGTTCGGCGAGCAGTACTTC	CASSLDPTGFGEQYF
.	.	TRBJ2-7	TRBV18	TGTGCCAGCTCACCAAACAGGGACGAGCAGTACTTC	CASSPNRDEQYF
.	.	TRBJ1-5	TRBV6-5	TGTGCCAGCAGTTACAGGGATAGCAATCAGCCCCAGCATTTT	CASSYRDSNQPQHF
.	.	TRBJ2-7	TRBV10-2	TGCGCCAGCAGTGGTTGGACAGACTACTACGAGCAGTACTTC	CASSGWTDYYEQYF
.	.	TRBJ2-7	TRBV7-2	TGTGCCAGCAGCTCGACCTCAAACTCTGGAGAGCAGTACTTC	CASSSTSNSGEQYF
.	.	TRBJ1-2	TRBV7-8	TGTGCCAGCAGCGCCGTCAACTATGGCTACACCTTC	CASSAVNYGYTF
.	.	TRBJ1-1	TRBV9	TGTGCCAGCAGCCCGGCTTTAGGTCCTGAAGCTTTCTTT	CASSPALGPEAFF
.	.	TRBJ1-2	TRBV4-3	TGCGCCAGCAGCCAAGCGCCCCGCTACCCCTCCTATGGCTACACCTTC	CASSQAPRYPSYGYTF
once	.	TRBJ2-2	TRBV5-1	TGCGCCAGCAGCTTGTTGCAGGGGATAAACACCGGGGAGCTGTTTTTT	CASSLLQGINTGELFF
.	.	TRBJ2-5	TRBV5-1	TGCGCCAGCAGCTATGAGGGGACATATGAGACCCAGTACTTC	CASSYEGTYETQYF
.	.	TRBJ2-7	TRBV6-5	TGTGCCAGCAGTTACCTTCCAGGATACGAGCAGTACTTC	CASSYLPGYEQYF
.	TRBD1	TRBJ1-1	TRBV6-5	TGTGCCAGCACCACGACAGGGGCAAACACTGAAGCTTTCTTT	CASTTTGANTEAFF
once	.	TRBJ2-1	TRBV5-1	TGCGCCAGCGGGGCGGGTAATGAGCAGTTCTTC	CASGAGNEQFF
.	.	TRBJ2-7	TRBV11-2	TGTGCCAGCAGCTTAGACAGATCCTACGAGCAGTACTTC	CASSLDRSYEQYF
.	TRBD1	TRBJ1-1	TRBV9	TGTGCCAGCAGCCCACAGGGGGCAATAAATGAAGCTTTCTTT	CASSPQGAINEAFF